Each of the 16 T cell receptor beta chains below was sequenced from the same sample in a study of blood T cell repertoires in COVID-19. Assay used: immunoSEQ multiplex PCR; TCRdb lists only in-frame clones, some missing. The sample consists of 200,000 to 300,000 clones, roughly 91% of them appearing once. The material sequenced was peripheral blood. The receptors were sampled from a man aged 25 to 40 with COVID-19, enrolled during active disease.

The sample holds one count of this clone. This chain connects TRBV11-2 to TRBJ2-1, with 7 bases that match TRBD1. Germline loops: CDR1 SGHAT, CDR2 FQNNGV. The CDR3 totals 16 residues. V lost 4 bases and J lost 4; bases outside the gene matches: 10. The CDR3 protein is CASSSEPGTEYNEQFF. The CDR3 bases are TGTGCCAGCAGCTCAGAACCCGGGACAGAGTACAATGAGCAGTTCTTC.

This sequence joins TRBV6-4 and TRBJ1-1; 7 nucleotides match TRBD1. Germline CDR1 is MRHNA and CDR2 is SNTAGT. The CDR3 has 14 amino acids. Trimming took 8 bases from V and 3 from J; bases not matched to a gene: 9. DNA for the CDR3: TGTGCCAGCCCAGACAGGGATTCGGACACTGAAGCTTTCTTT. This translates into CASPDRDSDTEAFF.

The chain uses TRBV10-3 and TRBJ2-2; a possible D gene is TRBD1 (5 bases). Germline assignment: CDR1 ENHRY and CDR2 SYGVKD. The length of the CDR3 is 14 residues. V was shortened by 5 bases and J by 3 bases, with 10 bases between the two germline ends. In DNA, the CDR3 is TGTGCCATCAGTTACACAGGTTACACCGGGGAGCTGTTTTTT. This codes for CAISYTGYTGELFF.

The chain uses TRBV4-1 and TRBJ1-2, with 10 bases aligning to TRBD1. The CDR3 covers 15 residues. Germline V lookup: CDR1 MGHRA, CDR2 YSYEKL. The V gene end was trimmed by 5 bases and the J gene end by 8 bases; junction bases not matched to a gene: 11. The CDR3 DNA follows: TGCGCCAGCAGCACCCAGACAGGGGGCGCGGGGGGCTACACCTTC. Its protein product is CASSTQTGGAGGYTF.

This rearrangement joins TRBV11-2 to TRBJ1-5, with unresolved D. V was shortened by 2 bases and J by 3 bases, with 11 bases between the two germline ends. The CDR3 has 15 amino acids. Germline assignment: CDR1 SGHAT and CDR2 FQNNGV. CDR3 region: CASSLPGGNNQPQHF. The CDR3, as DNA: TGTGCCAGCAGCTTACCGGGAGGAAACAATCAGCCCCAGCATTTT. Drawing the rest from reference TRBV11-2 and TRBJ1-5, the complete variable domain is EAGVAQSPRYKIIEKRQSVAFWCNPISGHATLYWYQQILGQGPKLLIQFQNNGVVDDSQLPKDRFSAERLKGVDSTLKIQPAKLEDSAVYLCASSLPGGNNQPQHFGDGTRLSIL.

This clone was observed a single time. V is TRBV30 and J is TRBJ2-1; no definite D call. Trimming left V 1 base short and J 8 bases short, with 9 bases between. The CDR3 contains 12 residues. CDR1 GTSNPN and CDR2 SVGIG come from the germline V gene (reference sequence). The CDR3 reads CAWSALGDEQFF. The CDR3 DNA sequence: TGTGCCTGGAGTGCCCTAGGCGATGAGCAGTTCTTC.

The genes are TRBV12-3 or TRBV12-4 and TRBJ2-1, with D maybe TRBD1 (6 bases). Between the trimmed V and J ends, which lost 6 bases and 3 bases, there was a span of 9 bases. The CDR3 has 13 residues. Here the CDR3 reads CASSRGFYNEQFF. The CDR3 bases are TGTGCCAGCAGCAGGGGCTTCTACAATGAGCAGTTCTTC.

The chain combines TRBV10-1 with TRBJ1-4; perhaps TRBD1 as D (6 bases). The CDR3 loop spans 16 amino acids. With 0 bases removed from V and 7 bases from J, the gap between germline ends came to 15 bases. Germline CDR1 reads WNHNN; CDR2 reads SYGVQD (reference sequence). In DNA, the CDR3 is TGCGCCAGCAGTGAGTCGGGGGGGCCGAAGAGTGAAAAACTGTTTTTT. Translated: CASSESGGPKSEKLFF.

V gene TRBV2 combines with J gene TRBJ2-1; 11 bases are shared with TRBD2. The CDR3 has 16 residues. In germline, CDR1 is SNHLY, CDR2 FYNNEI. After removal of 7 bases from V and 0 bases from J, the junction contained 5 bases not matched to a gene. CDR3 protein: CASTRLAGSSYNEQFF. The CDR3 coding sequence is TGTGCCAGCACTAGACTAGCGGGGAGCTCCTACAATGAGCAGTTCTTC.

Of note for this clone: Other DNA sequences in this specimen translate into the identical CDR3. The V gene is TRBV6-1, the J gene TRBJ1-2; the match to TRBD1 covers 9 bases. CDR1 and CDR2 from the germline V gene are MNHNS and SASEGT. CDR3 size: 14 residues. Trimming took 1 base from V and 4 from J; bases not matched to a gene: 1. The CDR3 DNA sequence: TGTGCCAGCAGTGAAGGACAGGGGGTCTATGGCTACACCTTC. It codes for CASSEGQGVYGYTF.

CDR3 sequence: CASSEAGDYTNEQFF. The CDR3 DNA reads TGTGCCAGCAGTGAGGCGGGGGACTACACGAATGAGCAGTTCTTC. The chain has TRBV25-1 and TRBJ2-1; 7 nucleotides line up with TRBD2. V shed 3 bases, J shed 7 bases, and the junction held 9 bases outside the gene matches. The CDR3 consists of 15 residues. Germline CDR1 is MGHDK and CDR2 is SYGVNS.

The rearrangement links TRBV6-5 to TRBJ2-5; D is perhaps TRBD1 (5 bases). The CDR3 contains 12 residues. Germline V lookup: CDR1 MNHEY, CDR2 SVGAGI. Trimming cost V 8 bases and J 3 bases, with 10 bases left between them. The CDR3, as DNA: TGTGCCAGCGCCAGGGATAAAGAGACCCAGTACTTC. It is translated as CASARDKETQYF.

The V gene is TRBV11-3, the J gene TRBJ2-1; D is possibly TRBD2 (6 bases). The CDR3 is 15 residues long. Germline V gene data show CDR1 as SGHNT and CDR2 as YENEEA. Trimming took off 4 bases at V and 9 bases at J, with 19 bases between the two ends. The CDR3 coding sequence is TGTGCCAGCAGCTCCCAGGGCGGGGAGGAGGGTGAGCAGTTCTTC. This sequence encodes CASSSQGGEEGEQFF.

V and J are TRBV27 and TRBJ1-2; TRBD1 aligns across 7 bases. With V trimmed by 3 bases and J by 4 bases, 2 bases remained unmatched. Per the germline V gene, CDR1 is MNHEY and CDR2 is SMNVEV (reference sequence). This CDR3 region has 13 residues. Here the CDR3 reads CASSLTGSYGYTF. CDR3 DNA: TGTGCCAGCAGTTTGACAGGGTCCTATGGCTACACCTTC.

V usage is TRBV19 and J usage is TRBJ2-7; 7 bases line up with TRBD1. The J segment lost 2 bases and the V segment lost 5 bases, leaving 3 bases of the junction unmatched. Looked up from germline, CDR1 is LNHDA and CDR2 is SQIVND (reference sequence). This CDR3 comprises 13 residues. CDR3 in amino acids: CASSLGTAYEQYF. The CDR3 nucleotides read TGTGCCAGTAGTCTCGGGACAGCCTACGAGCAGTACTTC.

The chain links TRBV10-3 to TRBJ1-1; 7 bases agree with TRBD1. Trimming at V came to 0 bases and at J to 0 bases, leaving 7 bases not matched to a gene. This CDR3 has 17 amino acids. Germline V lookup: CDR1 ENHRY, CDR2 SYGVKD. The CDR3 coding sequence is TGTGCCATCAGTGAGTCGACTCGACAGGGAGTGAACACTGAAGCTTTCTTT. This translates into CAISESTRQGVNTEAFF.